These 2 T cell receptor beta chains came from one sample sequenced in a study of human T cells and chemical hapten exposure. A single record per CDR3 protein comes from TCRdb applying MiXCR to the RACE reads. Of more than 100,000 distinct CDR3 sequences listed, about 11% are singletons. Noted time point: patch test 3, about 24 weeks after DPC sensitization. Specified treatment: therapeutic diphenylcyclopropenone sensitization with weekly scalp DPC. The input for sequencing was whole blood, taken in connection with sensitization to the hapten diphenylcyclopropenone (DPC). Receptors were obtained from a woman aged 50 to 65 with alopecia areata. Some clones in this sample may be carry-over from other donors' samples.

The J gene is TRBJ2-3, the V gene TRBV9; 9 positions agree with TRBD1. Germline CDR1 SGDLS, CDR2 YYNGEE. This CDR3 has 19 residues. Unmatched junction bases numbered 11, after V lost 0 bases and J lost 0 bases. The CDR3 here is CASSVADLPGTGSTDTQYF. The CDR3 nucleotides read TGTGCCAGCAGCGTAGCTGATCTTCCGGGGACAGGGAGCACAGATACGCAGTATTTT.

V is TRBV6-4 and J is TRBJ1-6; D is ambiguous. The CDR3 totals 10 residues. Germline CDR1 and CDR2: MRHNA and SNTAGT. With 11 bases removed from V and 9 bases from J, the gap between germline ends came to 8 bases. The CDR3 region has the DNA TGTGCCGGGGATGGTTCACCCCTCCACTTT. This encodes CAGDGSPLHF.